The 3 T cell receptor beta chains below were found in one sample sequenced in a study of vaccination effects on CD4 cells after COVID-19. No antigen has been assigned to these receptors. Pools of viral peptides were used by the ViraFEST assay to expand antigen-specific CD4+ T cells ahead of sequencing. CD4+ T cell isolation took place after approximately 11 days of culture. A PCR test confirmed that the person had SARS-CoV-2 infection between March and December 2020. The method was immunoSEQ multiplex PCR; TCRdb's version includes in-frame clones alone and lacks a portion of them. The table lists more than 35,000 clones, approximately 72% of them singletons, with approximately 29% in the top ten. The input for sequencing was CD4+ T cells from PBMCs cultured with a peptide pool, taken before COVID-19 vaccination. These receptors all come from a human donor who had a prior SARS-CoV-2 infection.

The chain uses TRBV7-6 and TRBJ1-6, with D tentatively TRBD1 (5 bases). Trimming shortened V by 4 bases and J by 0 bases, and 13 bases separated the two germline ends. This CDR3 has 17 residues. CDR1 and CDR2 (germline): SGHVS, FNYEAQ. The CDR3 loop is CASSSRDGSSYNSPLHF. CDR3 DNA: TGTGCCAGCAGCTCTAGGGACGGGAGCTCCTATAATTCACCCCTCCACTTT. Complete variable domain (other parts from reference TRBV7-6 and TRBJ1-6): GAGVSQSPRYKVTKRGQDVALRCDPISGHVSLYWYRQALGQGPEFLTYFNYEAQQDKSGLPNDRFSAERPEGSISTLTIQRTEQRDSAMYRCASSSRDGSSYNSPLHFGNGTRLTVT.

The J gene is TRBJ1-5, the V gene TRBV18, with D unclear. Trimming shortened V by 3 bases and J by 4 bases, and 13 bases separated the two germline ends. CDR1 KGHSH and CDR2 LQKENI come from the germline V gene. The CDR3 covers 15 residues. The CDR3 loop reads CASSPRVVQNQPQHF. CDR3 coding DNA: TGTGCCAGCTCACCCCGCGTGGTCCAAAATCAGCCCCAGCATTTT.

This sequence joins TRBV18 and TRBJ2-7; D unresolved. The CDR3 consists of 12 residues. V was cut by 3 bases and J by 2 bases, with 5 bases left in between. The germline CDR1 and CDR2 sequences are KGHSH and LQKENI. The CDR3 sequence is CASSPVAYEQYF. As DNA, the CDR3 is TGTGCCAGCTCACCGGTGGCCTACGAGCAGTACTTC. Variable domain in full (rest from reference TRBV18 and TRBJ2-7): NAGVMQNPRHLVRRRGQEARLRCSPMKGHSHVYWYRQLPEEGLKFMVYLQKENIIDESGMPKERFSAEFPKEGPSILRIQQVVRGDSAAYFCASSPVAYEQYFGPGTRLTVT.